This entry features one T cell receptor (beta chain) sequence. Its antigen is unidentified. This entry comes from a study of glioma-infiltrating T cells after dendritic cell vaccination. At the level of the study: Dendritic cell vaccination trial patients had either newly diagnosed or recurrent glioblastoma. Broader study findings: Only a small number of patients had complete blood and tumor samples. No direct clonality-survival link was found; a diverse polyclonal response may matter.

The PCR used 60 V beta and 13 J beta primers. Libraries were prepared by immunoSEQ multiplex PCR; TCRdb keeps only in-frame clonotypes and omits some of them. The sample includes approximately 22,000 clones, 70% to 80% seen only once; the top ten take about 36%. The CDR3 spans 16 residues. The germline gives CDR1 MNHEY, CDR2 SMNVEV (reference sequence). V was clipped by 5 bases and J by 7 bases, with 21 bases between them. The sample was blood, taken before dendritic cell vaccination. This TCR was sampled from a human donor with glioblastoma. The chain carries TRBV27 and TRBJ1-5; D is possibly TRBD1 (5 bases). CDR3 nucleotides: TGTGCCAGCAGTCCCACCCTCACCCAAGGGGTCCAGCCCCAGCATTTT. Its translation is CASSPTLTQGVQPQHF.